Each of the 27 T cell receptor beta chains below was sequenced from the same sample in a study of T cell repertoires in cytomegalovirus infection (dated by TCRdb to the late 2010s). Read against the paper, the sample's treatment or condition label means: in vitro stimulation with specific CMV peptide epitopes to enrich CMV-specific T cells. This sample was sequenced with an Illumina HiSeq 1500. TCRdb itself trimmed the public reads at Q25 with fastp, ran MiXCR and retained productive beta chains. Rows with one shared CDR3 protein collapse into an entry with the most common genes and DNA. Within this sample are tens of thousands of distinct CDR3 sequences, with approximately 20% of them counted one time only. The top ten clones comprise roughly two thirds of the sample. Antigens for these TCRs are unknown. The source was CD8+ T cells from cultured PBMCs, collected from culture after CMV antigen stimulation. All receptors derive from a human donor in good health (CMV status not recorded). Some clones in this sample may be carry-over from other donors' samples.

The chain is built from TRBV4-3 and TRBJ1-1; no clear D gene. V was clipped by 0 bases and J by 5 bases, with 19 bases between them. In germline, CDR1 is LGHNA, CDR2 YSLEER. The CDR3 spans 17 residues. In nucleotides, the CDR3 is TGCGCCAGCAGCCAAGATCTGGCACCCCAACGAGGGACTGAAGCTTTCTTT. It is translated as CASSQDLAPQRGTEAFF.

The rearrangement links TRBV7-2 to TRBJ1-6; D gene ambiguous. The CDR3 has 13 residues. V gave up 0 bases and J gave up 6 bases, with 3 bases separating them. Germline-derived CDR1 and CDR2 are SGHTA and FQGNSA. Here the CDR3 DNA reads TGTGCCAGCAGCTTAGCGGTTAATTCACCCCTCCACTTT. Its protein product is CASSLAVNSPLHF.

This clonotype has more than one count but fewer than ten. V and J are TRBV27 and TRBJ1-5, with no clear D. Trimming stripped 0 bases from V and 1 base from J, with 7 bases between. This CDR3 spans 15 amino acids. The germline V gene encodes CDR1 MNHEY and CDR2 SMNVEV (reference sequence). The CDR3 nucleotides read TGTGCCAGCAGTTTATCTAGCGGGAGCAATCAGCCCCAGCATTTT. This translates into CASSLSSGSNQPQHF.

The chain has TRBV7-2 and TRBJ1-5, with no clear D. CDR3 size: 15 residues. The V gene lost 1 base and the J gene lost 0 bases, with 7 bases spanning the gap. Looked up from germline, CDR1 is SGHTA and CDR2 is FQGNSA. CDR3 sequence (DNA): TGTGCCAGCAGCTTAGTGTTTGCTAGCAATCAGCCCCAGCATTTT. Translating it yields CASSLVFASNQPQHF.

A few counts support this clonotype. The CDR3 region has the DNA TGTGCCAGCAGGAGGAACAATGAGCAGTTCTTC. The encoded protein is CASRRNNEQFF. The chain links TRBV27 to TRBJ2-1; no definite D call. This CDR3 is 11 amino acids long. The germline V gene encodes CDR1 MNHEY and CDR2 SMNVEV (reference sequence). Between the trimmed V and J ends, which lost 6 bases and 5 bases, there was a span of 5 bases.

The V gene is TRBV27, the J gene TRBJ2-2, with 7 nucleotides matching TRBD2. Per the germline V gene, CDR1 is MNHEY and CDR2 is SMNVEV (reference sequence). V was clipped by 3 bases and J by 4 bases; unmatched bases: 8. This CDR3 comprises 16 residues. The CDR3 spells CASSFLSGDPTGELFF. The DNA for the CDR3 is TGTGCCAGCAGTTTCTTGAGCGGGGACCCCACCGGGGAGCTGTTTTTT.

For the CDR3, the DNA is TGTGCCAGCAGCCCAACTAGTGGGACAGTGAACACTGAAGCTTTCTTT. This codes for CASSPTSGTVNTEAFF. The chain couples TRBV7-9 to TRBJ1-1; 7 bases line up with TRBD1. Germline V gene data show CDR1 as SEHNR and CDR2 as FQNEAQ (reference sequence). Trimming at V came to 5 bases and at J to 0 bases, leaving 9 bases not matched to a gene. This CDR3 region has 16 residues.

The chain links TRBV7-2 to TRBJ1-1; a weak D match, TRBD1 (5 bases). The V end lost 1 base, the J end lost 2 bases, and 8 bases lay between the germline ends. The germline CDR1 and CDR2 sequences are SGHTA and FQGNSA. The CDR3 is made up of 14 amino acids. CDR3 nucleotides: TGTGCCAGCAGCTTAGTCAGGGTAAACACTGAAGCTTTCTTT. Its protein product is CASSLVRVNTEAFF.

This clonotype was found a few times. V and J are TRBV29-1 and TRBJ2-5; 7 bases are shared with TRBD1. After removal of 6 bases from V and 2 bases from J, the junction contained 3 bases not matched to a gene. This CDR3 comprises 12 residues. CDR1 SQVTM and CDR2 ANQGSEA come from the germline V gene. The CDR3 sequence: CSVTGRQETQYF. The CDR3, as DNA: TGCAGCGTGACAGGGCGGCAAGAGACCCAGTACTTC.

This clonotype has more than one count but fewer than ten. The chain combines TRBV9 with TRBJ1-1; no firm D call. V shed 0 bases and J shed 1 base, with 7 bases lying between them. Germline values: CDR1 SGDLS, CDR2 YYNGEE. There are 14 residues in the CDR3. The CDR3 DNA reads as TGTGCCAGCAGCGTAGTTAACGGGAACACTGAAGCTTTCTTT. Residues: CASSVVNGNTEAFF. The full variable domain, with the rest looked up from reference TRBV9 and TRBJ1-1, is DSGVTQTPKHLITATGQRVTLRCSPRSGDLSVYWYQQSLDQGLQFLIQYYNGEERAKGNILERFSAQQFPDLHSELNLSSLELGDSALYFCASSVVNGNTEAFFGQGTRLTVV.

The chain joins TRBV6-1 to TRBJ1-5; D remains ambiguous. Germline values: CDR1 MNHNS, CDR2 SASEGT. The CDR3 is made up of 15 amino acids. Trimming took 6 bases from V and 2 from J, leaving 14 bases between them. The CDR3 DNA reads as TGTGCCAGCAGCTCCCTGGGAGCGGGCAATCAGCCCCAGCATTTT. Its translation is CASSSLGAGNQPQHF.

In this sample, this clonotype turned up a few times. The gene calls are TRBV12-3 or TRBV12-4 and TRBJ2-3, with TRBD1 matching over 7 bases. The V segment lost 3 bases and the J segment 0 bases; nucleotides outside the gene matches: 6. The length of the CDR3 is 16 residues. In nucleotides, the CDR3 is TGTGCCAGCAGTTTGGGACAGATTCCTAGCACAGATACGCAGTATTTT. This sequence encodes CASSLGQIPSTDTQYF.

The rearrangement joins TRBV29-1 to TRBJ1-5; D remains ambiguous. V lost 0 bases and J 3 bases, leaving 6 bases between the germline ends. CDR1 and CDR2 from the germline V gene are SQVTM and ANQGSEA. The CDR3 has 13 amino acids. CDR3 protein: CSVEEGNNQPQHF. For the CDR3, the DNA is TGCAGCGTTGAAGAAGGGAACAATCAGCCCCAGCATTTT. The full variable domain, with the rest looked up from reference TRBV29-1 and TRBJ1-5, is SAVISQKPSRDICQRGTSLTIQCQVDSQVTMMFWYRQQPGQSLTLIATANQGSEATYESGFVIDKFPISRPNLTFSTLTVSNMSPEDSSIYLCSVEEGNNQPQHFGDGTRLSIL.

This clonotype has ten or more counts. The rearrangement links TRBV7-2 to TRBJ2-5; D ambiguous. Germline V gene lookup returns CDR1 SGHTA and CDR2 FQGNSA. V shed 2 bases and J shed 4 bases, with 8 bases lying between them. This CDR3 contains 13 residues. DNA of the CDR3: TGTGCCAGCAGCTTATCGTTGGGAGAGACCCAGTACTTC. Its protein product is CASSLSLGETQYF.

The chain carries TRBV7-6 and TRBJ1-5, with D uncertain. CDR3 size: 13 residues. V dropped 3 bases and J dropped 3 bases, with 6 bases sitting between them. The V gene's germline CDR1 is SGHVS and CDR2 FNYEAQ. Written as DNA, the CDR3 is TGTGCCAGCAGCTTGCATCCCAATCAGCCCCAGCATTTT. It yields the protein CASSLHPNQPQHF.

V usage is TRBV4-3 and J usage is TRBJ1-5; TRBD1 aligns across 8 bases. This CDR3 is built from 16 residues. J lost 3 bases, V lost 3 bases, and 7 bases had no gene match. The germline V gene encodes CDR1 LGHNA and CDR2 YSLEER. This CDR3 is CASSQDTGGPNQPQHF. In DNA, the CDR3 is TGCGCCAGCAGCCAGGATACAGGGGGACCCAATCAGCCCCAGCATTTT.

The CDR3 bases are TGTGCCAGCAGGCCCCTCGATGAGCAGTTCTTC. Protein product: CASRPLDEQFF. The chain is built from TRBV2 and TRBJ2-1; unclear D gene. Germline loops: CDR1 SNHLY, CDR2 FYNNEI. There are 11 residues in the CDR3. Deletions cut 6 bases from V and 8 bases from J, with 8 bases between. Looking up the rest from reference TRBV2 and TRBJ2-1 gives the full variable domain: EPEVTQTPSHQVTQMGQEVILRCVPISNHLYFYWYRQILGQKVEFLVSFYNNEISEKSEIFDDQFSVERPDGSNFTLKIRSTKLEDSAMYFCASRPLDEQFFGPGTRLTVL.

The chain has TRBV7-9 and TRBJ2-3, with 8 bases that match TRBD2. In germline, CDR1 is SEHNR, CDR2 FQNEAQ (reference sequence). The CDR3 sequence is 16 residues long. The V gene end was trimmed by 5 bases and the J gene end by 3 bases; junction bases not matched to a gene: 10. This CDR3 reads CASSPLMGGGTDTQYF. In nucleotides, the CDR3 is TGTGCCAGCAGCCCTCTTATGGGCGGGGGGACAGATACGCAGTATTTT.

The chain joins TRBV7-2 to TRBJ2-7, with 8 nucleotides matching TRBD1. Per germline, CDR1 SGHTA and CDR2 FQGNSA. Trimming cost V 3 bases and J 5 bases; bases outside gene matches: 12. This CDR3 has 16 residues. The CDR3 DNA is TGTGCCAGCAGCTTTAGGGGCCGGACAGGGATGGACGAGCAGTACTTC. Protein product: CASSFRGRTGMDEQYF. Together with reference TRBV7-2 and TRBJ2-7, the CDR3 gives the full variable domain: GAGVSQSPSNKVTEKGKDVELRCDPISGHTALYWYRQSLGQGLEFLIYFQGNSAPDKSGLPSDRFSAERTGGSVSTLTIQRTQQEDSAVYLCASSFRGRTGMDEQYFGPGTRLTVT.

This clonotype was seen a handful of times. Germline and junction disagree at one end, which may indicate a read error. The CDR3: CASTSLVNNEQFF. In nucleotides, the CDR3 is TGTGCCAGCACCTCTCTCGTAAACAATGAACAGTTCTTC. V is TRBV7-2 and J is TRBJ2-1; D is unresolved. The CDR3 has 13 residues. The V gene's germline CDR1 is SGHTA and CDR2 FQGNSA.

This clonotype was seen more than once but under ten times. The chain couples TRBV7-9 to TRBJ2-1; the D is unclear. Trimming pared 2 bases from V and 6 bases from J, leaving 2 bases between. Germline V CDR1 and CDR2: SEHNR, FQNEAQ (reference sequence). The CDR3 is 11 amino acids. CDR3 nucleotides: TGTGCCAGCAGCTTACGCAATGAGCAGTTCTTC. It encodes CASSLRNEQFF.

The rearrangement joins TRBV12-3 or TRBV12-4 to TRBJ2-7; weak D call: TRBD1 (6 bases). This CDR3 is built from 15 residues. V was clipped by 3 bases and J by 5 bases, with 17 bases between them. In DNA form, the CDR3 reads TGTGCCAGCAGTTTTGGGGGCCCCAATCCCCACGAGCAGTACTTC. Translated: CASSFGGPNPHEQYF.

The chain is built from TRBV5-1 and TRBJ2-1; 8 bases line up with TRBD2. Germline V lookup: CDR1 SGHRS, CDR2 YFSETQ. The V segment lost 2 bases and the J segment 8 bases; nucleotides outside the gene matches: 6. This CDR3 comprises 14 residues. The DNA of the CDR3 is TGCGCCAGCAGCTTAAGGACTAGCACGGATGAGCAGTTCTTC. Translating it yields CASSLRTSTDEQFF. The complete variable domain, with remaining parts taken from reference TRBV5-1 and TRBJ2-1, reads KAGVTQTPRYLIKTRGQQVTLSCSPISGHRSVSWYQQTPGQGLQFLFEYFSETQRNKGNFPGRFSGRQFSNSRSEMNVSTLELGDSALYLCASSLRTSTDEQFFGPGTRLTVL.

This clonotype was found a few times. V gene TRBV7-8 combines with J gene TRBJ2-7; 7 bases line up with TRBD1. V lost 11 bases to trimming and J lost 4 bases; unmatched junction nucleotides: 8. The CDR3 contains 12 residues. Germline CDR1 reads SGHVS; CDR2 reads FQNEAQ. CDR3 protein: CASLGQTYEQYF. The CDR3 DNA reads TGTGCCTCCCTGGGACAGACTTACGAGCAGTACTTC.

Written as DNA, the CDR3 is TGTGCCAGCAGCTTAGCGGCGTTCTATGGCTACACCTTC. As protein: CASSLAAFYGYTF. The chain carries TRBV7-6 and TRBJ1-2; the D is unclear. Germline V gene lookup returns CDR1 SGHVS and CDR2 FNYEAQ. The CDR3 consists of 13 residues. V shed 0 bases and J shed 4 bases, with 6 bases lying between them.

This chain uses TRBV7-2 with TRBJ1-1; unclear D gene. The CDR3 covers 13 residues. V lost 1 base and J lost 3, with 6 bases in between. Germline CDR1 is SGHTA and CDR2 is FQGNSA. In nucleotides, the CDR3 is TGTGCCAGCAGCTTAGGAGAAGACACTGAAGCTTTCTTT. This translates into CASSLGEDTEAFF. Together with reference TRBV7-2 and TRBJ1-1, the CDR3 gives the full variable domain: GAGVSQSPSNKVTEKGKDVELRCDPISGHTALYWYRQSLGQGLEFLIYFQGNSAPDKSGLPSDRFSAERTGGSVSTLTIQRTQQEDSAVYLCASSLGEDTEAFFGQGTRLTVV.

This chain joins TRBV7-9 and TRBJ2-5; the match to TRBD1 covers 7 bases. The CDR3 is 14 amino acids. Germline V gene lookup returns CDR1 SEHNR and CDR2 FQNEAQ (reference sequence). Trimming cost V 5 bases and J 2 bases; bases outside gene matches: 5. The DNA for the CDR3 is TGTGCCAGCAGCACAGGGGCACGGCAAGAGACCCAGTACTTC. This codes for CASSTGARQETQYF.